This T cell receptor beta chain is from a study of CD8 T cells in ankylosing spondylitis. Study-wide results and limits: A TCR beta motif of eight highly homologous variants appeared characteristic of ankylosing spondylitis blood.

There are 15 residues in the CDR3. Trimming cost V 5 bases and J 3 bases; bases outside gene matches: 8. Germline values: CDR1 SGHTA, CDR2 FQGNSA. There are a few counts of this clonotype. The antigen remains unidentified. A quantitative 5'-RACE method, one with molecular barcodes, was used to make TCR beta libraries. Each CDR3 protein gets one entry after TCRdb re-called the 5' RACE reads with MiXCR. The sample lists a few hundred thousand distinct CDR3 sequences, 20% to 25% occurring once. The sample taken for sequencing was blood, either unsorted or a sorted T cell fraction (not recorded which). V and J are TRBV7-2 and TRBJ2-3; 7 bases map to TRBD1. The clonotype comes from a male donor with ankylosing spondylitis. The CDR3 DNA is TGTGCCAGCAGCATAGGGAGACAGGGAACAGATACGCAGTATTTT. Translation: CASSIGRQGTDTQYF. The full variable domain, in which reference TRBV7-2 and TRBJ2-3 provide the parts outside the CDR3, is GAGVSQSPSNKVTEKGKDVELRCDPISGHTALYWYRQSLGQGLEFLIYFQGNSAPDKSGLPSDRFSAERTGGSVSTLTIQRTQQEDSAVYLCASSIGRQGTDTQYFGPGTRLTVL.